The 22 T cell receptor beta chains reported below all come from one sample, sequenced in a study of T cells in Graves' hyperthyroidism and ophthalmopathy. Amplification of TCR beta CDR3 regions was performed using RNA transcripts as template. Using the HTBI primer set, a first-round RT-PCR was run on the TCR CDR3. TCRdb reprocessed the multiplex PCR reads with MiXCR, giving one entry per CDR3 protein. The sample has 300,000 to 450,000 distinct CDR3 sequences; roughly an eighth are singletons. Sequenced material: blood. These receptors originate from a woman aged 18 to 35 with Graves' hyperthyroidism.

This clonotype was counted only a few times. The chain uses TRBV14 and TRBJ1-2; D gene uncertain. Looked up from germline, CDR1 is SGHDN and CDR2 is FVKESK. The CDR3 is 15 residues long. Trimming took off 4 bases at V and 7 bases at J, with 19 bases between the two ends. CDR3 nucleotides: TGTGCCAGCAGCCCTAACTCTTTGAGGCCCTCTGGCTACACCTTC. Translated: CASSPNSLRPSGYTF.

V and J are TRBV7-2 and TRBJ2-3; 8 bases are shared with TRBD2. With V trimmed by 1 base and J by 4 bases, 4 bases remained unmatched. In germline, CDR1 is SGHTA, CDR2 FQGNSA. This CDR3 is built from 15 residues. As DNA, the CDR3 is TGTGCCAGCAGCTTAGACGGGGGGGCGTCAGATACGCAGTATTTT. Translated, it gives CASSLDGGASDTQYF.

This clonotype showed up many times. The chain links TRBV28 to TRBJ1-2; no reliable D call. The V end lost 3 bases, the J end lost 1 base, and 3 bases lay between the germline ends. The CDR3 runs to 12 residues. Germline CDR1 MDHEN, CDR2 SYDVKM. CDR3 region: CASSLFNYGYTF. As DNA, the CDR3 is TGTGCCAGCAGTTTGTTTAACTATGGCTACACCTTC.

This clonotype was seen at least ten times. The V and J genes are TRBV6-1 and TRBJ1-5, with D maybe TRBD1 (6 bases). This CDR3 has 15 residues. The V end was cut by 9 bases, the J end by 3 bases, with 18 bases between. The germline V gene has CDR1 MNHNS and CDR2 SASEGT. The CDR3 sequence: CASQEVGGPNQPQHF. As DNA, the CDR3 is TGTGCCAGTCAAGAGGTGGGGGGCCCCAATCAGCCCCAGCATTTT.

This clonotype was recorded a few times. V is TRBV30 and J is TRBJ1-2; no definite D call. This CDR3 is 12 amino acids long. The germline V and J ends were trimmed by 2 bases and 4 bases, with 8 bases remaining between them. Germline V gene sequence: CDR1 GTSNPN, CDR2 SVGIG (reference sequence). The CDR3 spells CAWSWGSYGYTF. The CDR3 DNA is TGTGCCTGGAGTTGGGGTAGCTATGGCTACACCTTC. Full variable domain (rest looked up from reference TRBV30 and TRBJ1-2): SQTIHQWPATLVQPVGSPLSLECTVEGTSNPNLYWYRQAAGRGLQLLFYSVGIGQISSEVPQNLSASRPQDRQFILSSKKLLLSDSGFYLCAWSWGSYGYTFGSGTRLTVV.

Points on this clonotype: Without the conserved terminal phenylalanine or tryptophan, this CDR3 likely stems from a read error. V and J are TRBV6-9 and TRBJ1-5, with D possibly being TRBD1 (5 bases). Per the germline V gene, CDR1 is MNHGY and CDR2 is SVAAGI. This CDR3 is built from 16 residues. V dropped 3 bases and J dropped 1 base, with 13 bases sitting between them. CDR3 DNA sequence: TGTGCCAGCAGTTACGGGGGGGGGGGGAGCAATCAGCCCCAGCATTAT. As protein: CASSYGGGGSNQPQHY.

This clonotype was seen at least ten times. The gene calls are TRBV6-1 and TRBJ1-6, with D uncertain. The CDR3 runs 13 residues. The V gene lost 1 base and the J gene lost 9 bases, with 7 bases spanning the gap. Per germline, CDR1 MNHNS and CDR2 SASEGT. The CDR3 nucleotides read TGTGCCAGCAGTGAAGTCGTGGGTTCACCCCTCCACTTT. Its translation: CASSEVVGSPLHF.

This clonotype was found many times. The chain joins TRBV20-1 to TRBJ2-7; 7 nucleotides line up with TRBD2. CDR3 length: 13 amino acids. The germline V gene encodes CDR1 DFQATT and CDR2 SNEGSKA (reference sequence). The V segment lost 6 bases and the J segment 5 bases; nucleotides outside the gene matches: 10. CDR3: CSAAPPGGNEQYF. CDR3 coding DNA: TGCAGTGCCGCCCCCCCCGGGGGGAACGAGCAGTACTTC.

This clonotype was observed many times. The chain is built from TRBV20-1 and TRBJ1-1, with 7 bases matching TRBD1. There are 14 residues in the CDR3. CDR1 DFQATT and CDR2 SNEGSKA come from the germline V gene (reference sequence). Trimming at V came to 3 bases and at J to 7 bases, leaving 11 bases not matched to a gene. CDR3 coding DNA: TGCAGTGCTAGGGGTACCGGGACAGCAAATGAAGCTTTCTTT. Protein product: CSARGTGTANEAFF.

This clonotype was seen many times. The chain recombines TRBV2 with TRBJ2-3; the match to TRBD2 covers 10 bases. Trimming at V came to 4 bases and at J to 5 bases, leaving 3 bases not matched to a gene. The CDR3 runs 14 residues. Per germline, CDR1 SNHLY and CDR2 FYNNEI. The CDR3 coding sequence is TGTGCCAGCAGTGTGCCTAGCGGGAGAGATACGCAGTATTTT. It is translated as CASSVPSGRDTQYF. Full variable domain (outside the CDR3, taken from reference TRBV2 and TRBJ2-3): EPEVTQTPSHQVTQMGQEVILRCVPISNHLYFYWYRQILGQKVEFLVSFYNNEISEKSEIFDDQFSVERPDGSNFTLKIRSTKLEDSAMYFCASSVPSGRDTQYFGPGTRLTVL.

The table lists this clonotype with many counts. V is TRBV28 and J is TRBJ1-2, with TRBD1 matching 7 bases. The junction had 4 bases not matched to a gene; V was cut back by 1 base and J by 2 bases. CDR1 MDHEN and CDR2 SYDVKM come from the germline V gene. The length of the CDR3 is 15 residues. The CDR3 spells CASSLSGGFNYGYTF. Written as DNA, the CDR3 is TGTGCCAGCAGTTTATCAGGGGGGTTCAACTATGGCTACACCTTC.

This clonotype came up a few times. The rearrangement links TRBV19 to TRBJ1-1; D is perhaps TRBD1 (6 bases). This CDR3 has 17 residues. Trimming took 3 bases from V and 5 from J, leaving 22 bases between them. Germline assignment: CDR1 LNHDA and CDR2 SQIVND (reference sequence). CDR3 nucleotide sequence: TGTGCCAGTAGTATGCAAGGGACACAACAAAGGGGAACTGAAGCTTTCTTT. It encodes CASSMQGTQQRGTEAFF.

In this sample, this clonotype turned up a few times. The rearrangement links TRBV6-5 to TRBJ1-1, with TRBD1 matching over 9 bases. Germline loops: CDR1 MNHEY, CDR2 SVGAGI. CDR3 size: 14 residues. V shed 0 bases, J shed 8 bases, and the junction held 4 bases outside the gene matches. CDR3 residues: CASSYSYRGREAFF. Here the CDR3 DNA reads TGTGCCAGCAGTTACTCTTACAGGGGGCGAGAAGCTTTCTTT.

As concerns this clonotype: A much larger clone differs by one base, so this may be a read error. The chain has TRBV28 and TRBJ1-2; a weak D match, TRBD1 (5 bases). CDR1 MDHEN and CDR2 SYDVKM come from the germline V gene. This CDR3 is built from 15 residues. The CDR3 sequence: CASSYERDGRDGYAF. CDR3 nucleotides: TGTGCCAGCAGTTACGAGAGGGACGGGAGGGATGGCTACGCCTTC.

This clonotype was detected many times. This chain uses TRBV5-1 with TRBJ2-1; no definite D call. The CDR3 is 14 residues long. V was pared by 5 bases and J by 3 bases, with 12 bases between. CDR1 is SGHRS and CDR2 is YFSETQ in the germline V gene. The CDR3 DNA follows: TGCGCCAGCAGTAGGAACAGAAACTACAATGAGCAGTTCTTC. As protein: CASSRNRNYNEQFF.

This clonotype appeared many times. J is TRBJ1-4 and V is TRBV3-1; 9 positions agree with TRBD1. Germline loops: CDR1 LGHDT, CDR2 YNNKEL (reference sequence). CDR3 size: 16 residues. Trimming cost V 2 bases and J 5 bases; bases outside gene matches: 6. CDR3: CASSQSRQGENEKLFF. The CDR3 nucleotides read TGTGCCAGCAGCCAATCCCGACAGGGGGAGAATGAAAAACTGTTTTTT.

This clonotype was seen ten or more times. The chain couples TRBV3-1 to TRBJ2-2; D gene unclear. Germline CDR1 LGHDT, CDR2 YNNKEL (reference sequence). Between the trimmed V and J ends, which lost 7 bases and 6 bases, there was a span of 18 bases. CDR3 size: 15 residues. CDR3 DNA sequence: TGTGCCAGCAACTCCCCCCTAGACGGAGCCGGGGAGCTGTTTTTT. This translates into CASNSPLDGAGELFF.

V and J are TRBV9 and TRBJ1-3; no definite D call. V was clipped by 0 bases and J by 0 bases, with 10 bases between them. Germline V gene data show CDR1 as SGDLS and CDR2 as YYNGEE. The CDR3 spans 16 residues. The CDR3 loop reads CASSVDWLLSGNTIYF. DNA for the CDR3: TGTGCCAGCAGCGTAGATTGGCTGCTCTCTGGAAACACCATATATTTT.

Many counts were recorded for this clonotype. V usage is TRBV24-1 and J usage is TRBJ1-5; D is ambiguous. V was pared by 7 bases and J by 1 base, with 4 bases between. Germline assignment: CDR1 KGHDR and CDR2 SFDVKD. CDR3 size: 12 residues. CDR3 loop: CATSDSNQPQHF. The CDR3 region has the DNA TGTGCCACCAGCGACAGCAATCAGCCCCAGCATTTT.

This clonotype was seen more than once but under ten times. The chain recombines TRBV10-2 with TRBJ1-1, with D possibly matching TRBD1 (5 bases). The V gene lost 6 bases and the J gene lost 1 base, with 15 bases spanning the gap. Germline lookup yields CDR1 WSHSY and CDR2 SAAADI. This CDR3 comprises 15 residues. This chain's CDR3 is CASSPGHFPNTEAFF. CDR3 DNA sequence: TGCGCCAGCAGCCCTGGACATTTCCCGAACACTGAAGCTTTCTTT.

This chain joins TRBV27 and TRBJ1-5; D possibly corresponds to TRBD1 (5 bases). In germline, CDR1 is MNHEY, CDR2 SMNVEV (reference sequence). The CDR3 is 16 amino acids. Trimming took 3 bases from V and 2 from J, leaving 14 bases between them. The CDR3 nucleotides read TGTGCCAGCAGTTTTCGGGGCAATCTGGGCAATCAGCCCCAGCATTTT. Encoded protein: CASSFRGNLGNQPQHF.

This chain links TRBV14 with TRBJ1-1, with no clear D. The CDR3 contains 16 residues. Per the germline V gene, CDR1 is SGHDN and CDR2 is FVKESK. V was trimmed by 0 bases and J by 3 bases, leaving 14 bases between them. DNA for the CDR3: TGTGCCAGCAGCCAAGATCCACCCCACTATTACACTGAAGCTTTCTTT. Translation gives CASSQDPPHYYTEAFF.